This T cell receptor (beta chain) comes out of a study of regulatory T cells in long-lasting Graves disease (dated by TCRdb to 2020 to 2022). About the investigation overall: Patients with newly diagnosed Graves' disease had been on antithyroid drugs for under 3 months. Peripheral blood TCR sequencing and RNA sequencing compared persistent Graves' disease patients with newly diagnosed Graves' disease patients. TCR sequencing covered some 13 persistent and roughly 20 newly diagnosed Graves' disease patients, 33 samples in total. The study took place in China and was registered as a clinical trial. What the study reported, not specific to this receptor: Because the primary lesion, thyroid tissue, could not be accessed, the study looked at peripheral blood alone. Patients with persistent disease shared more public clonotypes (about 2,500) than newly diagnosed patients did (roughly 970). Lower TCR Shannon entropy and fewer highly expanded clones were observed in persistent Graves' disease patients than in newly diagnosed patients, which suggested clonal expansion. Only the TCR beta chain was sequenced and analyzed. The small sample size was acknowledged by the authors as a limitation that may reduce accuracy. Preferential use of TRBV28, TRBJ1-2 and TRBJ2-5 was observed in persistent disease, whereas TRBV20-1 and TRBJ2-1 were favored in newly diagnosed disease.

Trimming leaves V shorter by 2 bases and J shorter by 0 bases, with the junction holding 9 bases beyond the gene matches. The CDR3 measures 18 amino acids from cysteine to phenylalanine. Of all the DNA, just the CDR3 is kept, 54 bases in frame from base 1. CDR1 and CDR2 (MNHEY, SVGEGT) derive from the germline V gene. In this sample, this clonotype turned up many times. Its target antigen remains unknown. Per-base qualities were not stored, and no clone one base away is much larger. The library was generated by multiplex PCR. Instrument used: Illumina HiSeq 4000. CDR3 regions were amplified by Arm-PCR with iRepertoire HTBI primers to construct TCR beta libraries. Before sequencing, the PCR products went through gel purification. In the original analysis: A total of under 80 TRBV and 14 TRBJ segments were identified across samples and were used for gene usage analysis of CDR3 amino acid clonotypes. COPE and FqMerger were used to merge filtered high-quality paired reads into contigs. Contigs were aligned with BLAST to IMGT TRBV, TRBD and TRBJ reference genes, and CDR3 was defined per IMGT. Any clonotype with a frequency above 0.1% was counted as a highly expanded clone. Shannon entropy served as the measure of repertoire diversity, while the Gini coefficient captured V-J evenness. A clonotype found in more than one individual was treated as public. TCRdb reprocessed the public reads (quality trimming at Q25 with fastp, clone calling with MiXCR) and kept in-frame beta chains. Rows are combined by CDR3 protein, so each entry shows the most common genes and DNA. For this entry, the V and J calls and clone size follow TCRdb and not the study's own pipeline. In this sample the table shows fewer than 550,000 distinct CDR3 sequences, 16% of which occur a single time. 25% of the sample goes to the ten largest clones.

What the time point label conveys for this sample: newly diagnosed GD, antithyroid drugs for less than 3 months. RNA was extracted from PBMCs in TRIzol for both TCR sequencing and RNA sequencing. The diagnosis of Graves' disease followed American Thyroid Association guidelines. The patients came from an endocrinology department in Xi'an, China. Each patient gave 7.5 to 10 milliliters of peripheral blood, collected in an EDTA anticoagulant tube. Ficoll Paque Plus density gradient separation was used to isolate PBMCs, and no further T cell sorting was performed. An Agilent 2100 Bioanalyzer and agarose gel were used to assess RNA quality, and a NanoDrop 2000 was used to measure RNA concentration. These records were also assigned to another study, of T cells in Graves' hyperthyroidism and ophthalmopathy. The other study reports the following: Stable Graves' hyperthyroidism was defined as no progression to ophthalmopathy during 18 months of follow-up. Hyperthyroidism patients were newly diagnosed, had a disease duration of under 2 months, and were aged 18 to 65 years. Exclusion was applied to patients with uncontrolled infections, other autoimmune diseases, pregnancy or lactation. Diagnoses were established on the basis of clinical symptoms, serum thyroxine and TRAb, thyroid ultrasound, and orbital computed tomography. A first-round RT-PCR of the TCR CDR3 used the HTBI primer set with the Qiagen OneStep RT-PCR kit. Most expanded thyroid clonotypes (frequency above 0.001) were also found in blood, which suggests that blood repertoires may mirror thyroid immune responses. A 13 V-J signature model separated ophthalmopathy from stable hyperthyroidism, with approximately 87% sensitivity and approximately 81% specificity in cross-validation and 80%/75% in testing. In validation, progression to ophthalmopathy was predicted by the model with 65% to 71% sensitivity and about 72% specificity, a median of about 6.8 months before onset. To identify distinguishing TCR V-J signatures, a discovery cohort of 90 to 100 patients was used, comprising fewer than 45 with Graves' ophthalmopathy and around 57 with stable Graves' hyperthyroidism. An independent validation cohort of 18 to 20 hyperthyroidism patients and roughly 16 patients who later progressed to ophthalmopathy tested prospective prediction of ophthalmopathy. The 75 to 100 discovery patients were divided at random into training and test sets in a 7:3 ratio. Thyroid tissue and blood T-cell repertoires from about 6 Graves' hyperthyroidism patients were also compared in the study. After blood sampling, hyperthyroidism patients were treated with methimazole at a starting dose of 30 mg daily, and ophthalmopathy patients were treated with high-dose intravenous methylprednisolone. A second multiplex PCR round built the libraries, followed by size selection and purification. The libraries were sequenced on an Illumina HiSeq2000 using paired-end 100 bp reads. SOAPnuke was used to process the raw data, throwing out any read that contained adapters or uncalled bases, had a mean Phred below 15, or lacked an exact constant-primer or identifier match. High-quality paired reads were merged with COPE v1.2.5, and unique nucleotide sequences were defined as clonotypes. MiTCR v1.1 was used to align the clonotypes against IMGT TRBV, TRBD and TRBJ reference segments. Only V-J combinations with frequency above 0.0001, covering about 99% of repertoires, were analysed. The TCS score was defined as F50 (clonal expansion) divided by E x V (chaos), with BLOSUM62-based TCRdist calculated between CDR3 peptides within each V-J. Welch's t-statistics and random forest reduced approximately 520 V-J features to 13, which were used in a naive Bayes classifier (R e1071). No statistical method was used to set the sample size in advance, and investigators knew the group allocation. TCR Vbeta CDR3 sequencing of approximately 140 peripheral blood samples (roughly 41 ophthalmopathy, roughly 74 hyperthyroidism and roughly 17 progressor patients) is reported in the paper.

Here the sequenced sample was peripheral blood mononuclear cells (PBMCs), taken at new diagnosis, from a patient treated with antithyroid drugs. The V gene is TRBV6-2 or TRBV6-3 and the J gene is TRBJ2-2; 7 bases in the junction line up with TRBD1. This TCR derives from a woman aged 35-65 years with Graves disease. Donor details come from another sample of the same person, matched by shared clones. The nucleotides read TGTGCCAGCAGTTACGGGTATCAGACAGGGTCGAACACCGGGGAGCTGTTTTTT. Its translation is CASSYGYQTGSNTGELFF.